These 26 T cell receptor beta chains were sequenced from one sample in a study of blood T cell repertoires in COVID-19. Repertoires were generated with immunoSEQ multiplex PCR, while TCRdb's copy carries only in-frame clones and drops some. The table includes some 300,000 clones, roughly 90% detected once. Sequences were obtained from PBMCs or T cells enriched from blood (not recorded which). These receptors came from a woman between 50 and 59 years old who had been exposed to COVID-19.

The rearrangement uses TRBV4-1 and TRBJ2-5; the match to TRBD2 covers 9 bases. V gave up 3 bases and J gave up 5 bases; unmatched junction bases: 7. The CDR3 totals 15 residues. CDR1 MGHRA and CDR2 YSYEKL come from the germline V gene. In DNA, the CDR3 is TGCGCCAGCAGCCAGGTTAGCGGGGGCCCGGAGACCCAGTACTTC. The encoded protein is CASSQVSGGPETQYF.

This chain connects TRBV18 to TRBJ2-2; 9 nucleotides agree with TRBD1. J lost 4 bases, V lost 5 bases, and 5 bases had no gene match. Germline CDR1 reads KGHSH; CDR2 reads LQKENI. The CDR3 is 15 residues long. This CDR3 is CASSRTGETTGELFF. Here the CDR3 DNA reads TGTGCCAGCTCAAGGACAGGGGAAACCACCGGGGAGCTGTTTTTT. The entire variable domain, with the rest obtained from reference TRBV18 and TRBJ2-2, is as follows: NAGVMQNPRHLVRRRGQEARLRCSPMKGHSHVYWYRQLPEEGLKFMVYLQKENIIDESGMPKERFSAEFPKEGPSILRIQQVVRGDSAAYFCASSRTGETTGELFFGEGSRLTVL.

The J gene is TRBJ1-1, the V gene TRBV2, with D hard to call. V was cut by 6 bases and J by 3 bases, with 11 bases left in between. This CDR3 spans 13 amino acids. Germline V gives CDR1 SNHLY, CDR2 FYNNEI. CDR3: CASRNRQDTEAFF. The CDR3 nucleotides read TGTGCCAGCAGAAACCGACAAGACACTGAAGCTTTCTTT. The full variable domain, completed using reference TRBV2 and TRBJ1-1, is EPEVTQTPSHQVTQMGQEVILRCVPISNHLYFYWYRQILGQKVEFLVSFYNNEISEKSEIFDDQFSVERPDGSNFTLKIRSTKLEDSAMYFCASRNRQDTEAFFGQGTRLTVV.

The V gene is TRBV5-4, the J gene TRBJ2-1; TRBD1 aligns across 8 bases. Germline trimming cut 0 bases from V and 2 bases from J; bases unmatched to any gene: 4. CDR1 and CDR2 from the germline V gene are SGHNT and YYREEE (reference sequence). CDR3 length equals 16 residues. In DNA, the CDR3 is TGTGCCAGCAGCTTGGAAGGGACAGGCACCTACAATGAGCAGTTCTTC. This encodes CASSLEGTGTYNEQFF. Complete variable domain (other parts from reference TRBV5-4 and TRBJ2-1): ETGVTQSPTHLIKTRGQQVTLRCSSQSGHNTVSWYQQALGQGPQFIFQYYREEENGRGNFPPRFSGLQFPNYSSELNVNALELDDSALYLCASSLEGTGTYNEQFFGPGTRLTVL.

This chain joins TRBV6-2 or TRBV6-3 and TRBJ1-2; D not resolved. V lost 2 bases to trimming and J lost 6 bases, with 13 bases between them. Germline V gene sequence: CDR1 MNHEY, CDR2 SVGEGT. The CDR3 consists of 14 residues. DNA of the CDR3: TGTGCCAGCAGTTACCCCTGGGGAGAGGATGGCTACACCTTC. Encoded protein: CASSYPWGEDGYTF.

The chain carries TRBV10-3 and TRBJ1-1; no clear D gene. Germline assignment: CDR1 ENHRY and CDR2 SYGVKD. V was trimmed by 5 bases and J by 2 bases, leaving 9 bases between them. The CDR3 extends over 13 amino acids. Written as DNA, the CDR3 is TGTGCCATCAGTAACACAGTAAACACTGAAGCTTTCTTT. Protein sequence: CAISNTVNTEAFF.

In this sample, this clone turned up once. The genes are TRBV27 and TRBJ1-2; no definite D call. Trimming shortened V by 3 bases and J by 4 bases, and 15 bases separated the two germline ends. This CDR3 spans 15 amino acids. CDR1 is MNHEY, CDR2 SMNVEV, per germline (reference sequence). The CDR3 is CASSLSTERSYGYTF. The CDR3 nucleotides are TGTGCCAGCAGTTTGTCGACGGAGAGGAGCTATGGCTACACCTTC.

V and J are TRBV2 and TRBJ2-1; 11 positions match TRBD2. This CDR3 contains 16 residues. V shed 7 bases, J shed 9 bases, and the junction held 14 bases outside the gene matches. In germline, CDR1 is SNHLY, CDR2 FYNNEI. CDR3 coding DNA: TGTGCCAGCACCCAAGGGGTTAGCGGGGGGGCATTTGAGCAGTTCTTC. It translates to CASTQGVSGGAFEQFF.

This chain joins TRBV5-4 and TRBJ1-6, with TRBD1 as a possible D gene (6 bases). The V and J ends lost 5 bases and 5 bases respectively, with 11 bases between them. This CDR3 has 14 amino acids. Germline V gene sequence: CDR1 SGHNT, CDR2 YYREEE (reference sequence). The CDR3 coding sequence is TGTGCCAGCAGATCAGGGGTCGATAATTCACCCCTCCACTTT. It encodes CASRSGVDNSPLHF.

The chain employs TRBV2 and TRBJ1-4; 7 nucleotides align to TRBD1. CDR1 and CDR2 (germline): SNHLY, FYNNEI. This CDR3 comprises 15 residues. With V trimmed by 3 bases and J by 8 bases, 9 bases remained unmatched. The CDR3 DNA sequence: TGTGCCAGCAGTGATCGGGCTTCAGGGGGGGAAAAACTGTTTTTT. Translation: CASSDRASGGEKLFF.

This clone was seen just once. CDR3 residues: CASSPLRGRGGNEQFF. The CDR3 coding sequence is TGTGCCAGCAGCCCCCTCAGGGGACGGGGGGGGAATGAGCAGTTCTTC. The chain carries TRBV7-8 and TRBJ2-1; 8 bases are a match to TRBD2. The CDR3 totals 16 residues. J was trimmed by 7 bases and V by 5 bases; bases with no gene match: 13. Germline lookup yields CDR1 SGHVS and CDR2 FQNEAQ.

The CDR3 reads CASSGQKWAYEQYF. The CDR3 nucleotides are TGTGCCAGCAGCGGACAGAAATGGGCCTACGAGCAGTACTTC. V is TRBV6-5 and J is TRBJ2-7, with a possible D match to TRBD1 (6 bases). V lost 6 bases to trimming and J lost 2 bases, with 14 bases between them. The germline CDR1 and CDR2 sequences are MNHEY and SVGAGI. This CDR3 has 14 residues.

This clone has a handful of counts. This chain connects TRBV5-1 to TRBJ1-3; 9 bases map to TRBD1. CDR1 and CDR2 (germline): SGHRS, YFSETQ. The trim removed 1 base at V and 0 bases at J, leaving 8 bases unmatched. This CDR3 spans 18 amino acids. CDR3 sequence reads: CASSLSGTGTSSGNTIYF. Here the CDR3 DNA reads TGCGCCAGCAGCTTGAGTGGGACAGGGACCAGCTCTGGAAACACCATATATTTT.

The sample holds a few counts of this clone. CDR3 residues: CASTFSGQIQPQHF. The CDR3 bases are TGTGCCAGCACTTTCTCAGGACAGATACAGCCCCAGCATTTT. This chain joins TRBV6-2 or TRBV6-3 and TRBJ1-5, with D perhaps matching TRBD1 (6 bases). This CDR3 contains 14 residues. Trimming removed 7 bases at V and 7 bases at J, with 17 bases between. CDR1 is MNHEY and CDR2 is SVGEGT in the germline V gene.

V is TRBV6-4 and J is TRBJ2-3; 11 positions agree with TRBD2. CDR1 is MRHNA, CDR2 SNTAGT, per germline. V was clipped by 7 bases and J by 2 bases; unmatched bases: 20. The CDR3 totals 20 residues. The CDR3 sequence: CASMEQETSGGSTNTDTQYF. CDR3 DNA sequence: TGTGCCAGCATGGAGCAGGAAACTAGCGGGGGATCAACCAACACAGATACGCAGTATTTT.

CDR3 loop: CASSLFAGFMNTEAFF. Written as DNA, the CDR3 is TGTGCCAGCAGCTTGTTTGCGGGGTTCATGAACACTGAAGCTTTCTTT. V and J are TRBV5-5 and TRBJ1-1; D call uncertain. V dropped 1 base and J dropped 0 bases, with 13 bases sitting between them. CDR1 is SGHKS and CDR2 is YYEKEE in the germline V gene (reference sequence). This CDR3 is built from 16 residues.

The J gene is TRBJ2-5, the V gene TRBV2; 9 positions match TRBD1. The trim removed 10 bases at V and 5 bases at J, leaving 2 bases unmatched. The CDR3 is 11 amino acids. Per the germline V gene, CDR1 is SNHLY and CDR2 is FYNNEI. This CDR3 reads CATGQGETQYF. The CDR3 bases are TGTGCCACCGGACAGGGGGAGACCCAGTACTTC.

The rearrangement uses TRBV29-1 and TRBJ1-2, with D unresolved. V lost 5 bases and J 4 bases, leaving 17 bases between the germline ends. CDR1 is SQVTM and CDR2 is ANQGSEA in the germline V gene. This CDR3 is 14 amino acids long. The CDR3 DNA reads TGCAGCGTTCACAGACAAGGCCCAATCTATGGCTACACCTTC. Protein sequence: CSVHRQGPIYGYTF.

The V and J genes are TRBV28 and TRBJ2-7; tentative D call: TRBD1 (7 bases). Germline V gene sequence: CDR1 MDHEN, CDR2 SYDVKM. The CDR3 consists of 14 residues. V lost 2 bases and J lost 6, with 14 bases in between. The CDR3 region is CASSLRRQGGEQYF. As DNA, the CDR3 is TGTGCCAGCAGTTTACGGCGACAGGGAGGCGAGCAGTACTTC.

The CDR3 loop reads CASSDLTSLGYEQYF. The CDR3 DNA follows: TGCGCCAGCAGTGACTTAACTAGCTTGGGTTACGAGCAGTACTTC. This chain connects TRBV10-1 to TRBJ2-7; D possibly corresponds to TRBD2 (6 bases). Trimming removed 3 bases from V and 4 bases from J, with 16 bases in between. The CDR3 is made up of 15 amino acids. Germline V gene data show CDR1 as WNHNN and CDR2 as SYGVQD (reference sequence).

The chain joins TRBV7-9 to TRBJ2-2; the D gene is possibly TRBD1 (5 bases). This CDR3 contains 17 residues. Trimming took 4 bases from V and 0 from J, leaving 15 bases between them. Germline lookup yields CDR1 SEHNR and CDR2 FQNEAQ (reference sequence). CDR3 sequence: CASSSPPGHTNTGELFF. For the CDR3, the DNA is TGTGCCAGCAGCTCACCTCCAGGGCACACGAACACCGGGGAGCTGTTTTTT.

This clone was found many times. An end of the junction differs from the germline gene, which may be a read error. This chain links TRBV7-7 with TRBJ2-5, with 12 bases matching TRBD1. Germline CDR1 SSHAT, CDR2 FNYEAQ (reference sequence). The CDR3 contains 17 residues. CDR3 loop: CASSRGTGGSVGETQYF. The CDR3 region has the DNA TGTGCTAGCAGCCGAGGGACAGGGGGCTCGGTGGGAGAGACCCAGTACTTC.

The V and J genes are TRBV11-1 and TRBJ1-4; D gene uncertain. This CDR3 has 16 residues. The V gene lost 5 bases and the J gene lost 4 bases, with 17 bases spanning the gap. The germline CDR1 and CDR2 sequences are SGHAT and FQDESV (reference sequence). The CDR3 spells CASSPTSGKSNEKLFF. The CDR3, as DNA: TGTGCCAGCAGCCCTACCTCCGGGAAGAGTAATGAAAAACTGTTTTTT.

This chain links TRBV6-2 or TRBV6-3 with TRBJ2-7, with a possible D match to TRBD1 (6 bases). The V gene's germline CDR1 is MNHEY and CDR2 SVGEGT. V was clipped by 6 bases and J by 0 bases, with 27 bases between them. The CDR3 sequence is 19 residues long. The CDR3 region is CASSQRQDLGTKSSYEQYF. The CDR3 DNA sequence: TGTGCCAGCAGCCAAAGACAGGATCTGGGGACCAAAAGCTCCTACGAGCAGTACTTC.

The chain uses TRBV5-1 and TRBJ2-3; TRBD2 aligns across 11 bases. V shed 0 bases, J shed 0 bases, and the junction held 9 bases outside the gene matches. The CDR3 sequence is 19 residues long. CDR1 SGHRS and CDR2 YFSETQ come from the germline V gene. The CDR3 reads CASSLASYSGGASTDTQYF. In DNA form, the CDR3 reads TGCGCCAGCAGCTTGGCCTCGTATAGCGGGGGGGCCAGCACAGATACGCAGTATTTT.

The chain joins TRBV7-6 to TRBJ2-3; 8 bases map to TRBD2. Per the germline V gene, CDR1 is SGHVS and CDR2 is FNYEAQ. The CDR3 is 17 residues long. With V trimmed by 2 bases and J by 0 bases, 7 bases remained unmatched. Here the CDR3 reads CASSLRTSGKSTDTQYF. The CDR3 region has the DNA TGTGCCAGCAGCTTACGTACTAGCGGAAAGAGCACAGATACGCAGTATTTT.